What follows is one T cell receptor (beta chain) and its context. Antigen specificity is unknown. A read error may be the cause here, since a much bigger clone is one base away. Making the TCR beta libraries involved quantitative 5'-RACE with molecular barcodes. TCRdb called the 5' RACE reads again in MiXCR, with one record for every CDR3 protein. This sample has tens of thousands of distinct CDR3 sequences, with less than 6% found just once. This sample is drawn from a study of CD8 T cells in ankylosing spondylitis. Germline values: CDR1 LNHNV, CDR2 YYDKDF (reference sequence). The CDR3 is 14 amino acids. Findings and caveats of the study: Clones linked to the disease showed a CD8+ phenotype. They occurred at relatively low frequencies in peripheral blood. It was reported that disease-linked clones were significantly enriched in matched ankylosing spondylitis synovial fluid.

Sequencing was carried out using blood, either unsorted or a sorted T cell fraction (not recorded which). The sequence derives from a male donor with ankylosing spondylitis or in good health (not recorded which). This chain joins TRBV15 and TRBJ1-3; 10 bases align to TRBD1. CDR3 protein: CVTSRGDRGDTIYF. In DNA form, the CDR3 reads TGTGTCACCAGCAGAGGGGACAGGGGAGACACCATATATTTT.